These 6 T cell receptor beta chains originate from one sample sequenced in a study of T cells in localized non-small cell lung cancer. The data were produced by immunoSEQ multiplex PCR, yet TCRdb's version contains in-frame clones alone and is incomplete. The sample includes fewer than 20,000 clones, approximately 89% seen only once; the top ten take about 8%. The source was peripheral blood, collected before any cancer treatment. The receptors stem from a man aged 35-69 years with stage I lung adenocarcinoma.

This clone has a single count. The chain combines TRBV11-2 with TRBJ2-7; 12 positions match TRBD2. The length of the CDR3 is 16 residues. Germline assignment: CDR1 SGHAT and CDR2 FQNNGV. J lost 2 bases, V lost 2 bases, and 4 bases had no gene match. The CDR3, as DNA: TGTGCCAGCAGCTTACTACTAGCGGGGGGAACCTACGAGCAGTACTTC. It encodes CASSLLLAGGTYEQYF.

The V call is TRBV5-1, the J call TRBJ2-5; TRBD2 matches 7 bases. CDR3 length: 13 residues. With 2 bases clipped from V and 4 bases from J, the junction kept 2 bases outside the gene matches. In germline, CDR1 is SGHRS, CDR2 YFSETQ. CDR3 sequence: CASSLPGGETQYF. The CDR3 nucleotides read TGCGCCAGCAGCTTACCGGGAGGAGAGACCCAGTACTTC.

The V call is TRBV12-5, the J call TRBJ2-3; 12 positions agree with TRBD2. Germline V gives CDR1 LGHNT, CDR2 FRNRAP. The CDR3 runs to 13 residues. V trimming: 10 bases; J trimming: 6 bases; junction bases outside the gene matches: 5. CDR3 nucleotides: TGTGCTACTAGACTAGCGGGAGCTGATACGCAGTATTTT. It specifies CATRLAGADTQYF.

The chain uses TRBV6-6 and TRBJ1-2; the match to TRBD1 covers 7 bases. J lost 8 bases, V lost 4 bases, and 10 bases had no gene match. Germline assignment: CDR1 MNHNY and CDR2 SVGAGI (reference sequence). This CDR3 contains 14 residues. CDR3 sequence: CASSSTGQARGYTF. CDR3 DNA: TGTGCCAGCAGTTCCACTGGACAGGCTCGGGGCTACACCTTC.

The chain carries TRBV6-5 and TRBJ2-2; possibly TRBD1 for D (6 bases). Trimming shortened V by 4 bases and J by 7 bases, and 19 bases separated the two germline ends. The germline gives CDR1 MNHEY, CDR2 SVGAGI. This CDR3 region has 16 residues. CDR3 in amino acids: CASSSGQQVPGGELFF. Written as DNA, the CDR3 is TGTGCCAGCAGTTCCGGACAGCAGGTGCCCGGCGGGGAGCTGTTTTTT.

This clone was seen only once. The gene calls are TRBV27 and TRBJ1-1, with TRBD1 identical over 7 bases. CDR1 MNHEY and CDR2 SMNVEV come from the germline V gene (reference sequence). V dropped 6 bases and J dropped 10; count of bases not matched to a gene: 11. The CDR3 contains 13 residues. CDR3 DNA: TGTGCCAGCAGCCCGGGACAGTTAATCGTAGCTTTCTTT. This codes for CASSPGQLIVAFF.